This T cell receptor (beta chain) was sequenced during a study of control samples from healthy donors and cancer patients. Here immunoSEQ multiplex PCR was the method, and the copy in TCRdb shows in-frame clones only, minus some. The sample contains about 150,000 clones, approximately 94% of which appear only once. The CDR3 length is 12 residues. The germline CDR1 and CDR2 sequences are SQVTM and ANQGSEA. Trimming removed 3 bases from V and 5 bases from J, with 8 bases in between. This TCR came from a man aged 40-50 years in good health. The chain joins TRBV29-1 to TRBJ2-1; the D is unclear. Input material: blood. The CDR3 loop is CSVDLLHNEQFF. The CDR3 nucleotides are TGCAGCGTTGATCTTCTCCACAATGAGCAGTTCTTC.